This T cell receptor beta chain was retrieved from a study of sequential checkpoint blockade in melanoma. Study-wide background: First-line arms were nivolumab then ipilimumab, or the reverse, randomized 1:1. Twenty-two patients had matched tumor biopsies before treatment and at week 13 after nivolumab or ipilimumab alone. Points from the study as a whole: For nivolumab-first patients, baseline tumor clonality was associated with response.

This CDR3 region has 16 residues. Trimming removed 0 bases at V and 7 bases at J, with 19 bases between. Germline V gives CDR1 SGHNT, CDR2 YENEEA. Described treatment: randomized to nivolumab then ipilimumab (arm A) or the reverse (arm B). Patients had received no earlier DNA-damaging chemotherapy. This clone was observed a handful of times. The antigen is undetermined. Using immunoSEQ multiplex PCR, the repertoire was profiled, and TCRdb retains in-frame clones only, with some absent. This sample has roughly 20,000 clones, with about 27% found just once. The source of this sequence is a human donor with melanoma. V is TRBV11-3 and J is TRBJ2-7; D remains ambiguous. The sample in question was tumor tissue (inferred from file names), obtained from a patient given nivolumab and ipilimumab in sequence. Here the CDR3 DNA reads TGTGCCAGCAGCTTAGATCAAGACACAAACACGAGGGAGCAGTACTTC. Translating gives CASSLDQDTNTREQYF.